Listed here is a single T cell receptor (beta chain). The data were obtained in a study of blood T cell repertoires in COVID-19. As for the study in general: PBMCs, B-cell-depleted T cells, or T cells were the source of the cDNA or gDNA that made up the material.

The data were produced by immunoSEQ multiplex PCR, yet TCRdb's version contains in-frame clones alone and is incomplete. The sample records 15,000 to 20,000 clones, 82% being singletons. Germline CDR1 KGHSH, CDR2 LQKENI. This CDR3 is 16 amino acids long. V dropped 0 bases and J dropped 5; count of bases not matched to a gene: 5. Material: peripheral blood. This chain links TRBV18 with TRBJ2-1; 9 bases fit TRBD2. The sequence derives from a human donor in a cohort sampled during active COVID-19. The CDR3 nucleotides read TGTGCCAGCTCACCACCGGCGGGAGGGCCCCACAATGAGCAGTTCTTC. Encoded protein: CASSPPAGGPHNEQFF.